This T cell receptor beta chain was identified during a study of T cell responses to AZD1222 COVID-19 vaccine. Study outcomes and limitations: Donors were mostly white British, more females; clonal diversity possibly underestimated. Nearly half of spike-specific TCRs reportedly go after variant regions that carry no mutations. Without day 14 samples, only post-peak T cell repertoires were studied. Across spike, vaccine-associated CD4 TCRs were found, dominant at 160-218 and 743-854.

TCRdb's copy holds only in-frame clones and misses some; the assay was immunoSEQ multiplex PCR. The table records some 130,000 clones, roughly 92% of them present only once. Per the germline V gene, CDR1 is SNHLY and CDR2 is FYNNEI. The CDR3 length is 13 residues. Deletions cut 8 bases from V and 5 bases from J, with 15 bases between. As concerns this clone: Its target is not known.

This clonotype was obtained from an adult who received the AZD1222 COVID-19 vaccine. The sequenced sample was peripheral blood, obtained 28 days after the second AZD1222 dose. The rearrangement joins TRBV2 to TRBJ1-2; D is perhaps TRBD1 (5 bases). As DNA, the CDR3 is TGTGCCAGCCAGAGCAGGGCCCTTTATGGCTACACCTTC. Translation gives CASQSRALYGYTF.